The 14 T cell receptor beta chains presented below share a single source sample, sequenced in a study of T cells after yellow fever vaccination. TCRdb called the 5' RACE reads again in MiXCR, with one record for every CDR3 protein. The sample consists of roughly 340,000 distinct CDR3 sequences, about 4% of them appearing once. This specimen was PBMCs, taken 5 days after the yellow fever booster vaccination. The receptors come from a man aged 18-30 years who received the YFV17D yellow fever vaccine.

The table lists this clonotype with a few counts. The chain couples TRBV7-9 to TRBJ1-1; D remains unclear. With 7 bases removed from V and 0 bases from J, the gap between germline ends came to 12 bases. Germline CDR1 SEHNR, CDR2 FQNEAQ (reference sequence). The CDR3 is made up of 14 amino acids. DNA of the CDR3: TGTGCCAGCAATACACGGGATATGAACACTGAAGCTTTCTTT. Protein product: CASNTRDMNTEAFF.

The chain couples TRBV23-1 to TRBJ1-1; TRBD1 matches 7 bases. TRBV23-1 is recorded as an ORF, its role being uncertain. J was trimmed by 7 bases and V by 4 bases; bases with no gene match: 9. The CDR3 covers 14 residues. The CDR3 loop is CASSLGGNENEAFF. The CDR3 DNA reads as TGCGCCAGCAGTCTAGGGGGCAACGAGAATGAAGCTTTCTTT.

The rearrangement joins TRBV5-6 to TRBJ1-4; D is possibly TRBD1 (5 bases). The CDR3 runs to 14 residues. Per germline, CDR1 SGHDT and CDR2 YYEEEE. Trimming left V 2 bases short and J 8 bases short, with 13 bases between. This CDR3 reads CASSFSGRGEKLFF. The CDR3 DNA reads as TGTGCCAGCAGCTTTTCGGGGCGCGGCGAAAAACTGTTTTTT.

This clonotype was recorded many times. The chain has TRBV5-1 and TRBJ2-1; D is uncertain. The CDR3 loop spans 13 amino acids. V was trimmed by 5 bases and J by 2 bases, leaving 8 bases between them. Germline CDR1 reads SGHRS; CDR2 reads YFSETQ. The CDR3 is CASRPTPYNEQFF. The CDR3 DNA reads TGCGCCAGCAGGCCAACCCCCTACAATGAGCAGTTCTTC.

In the case of this clonotype: Compared with germline, one end of the junction differs, possibly owing to a read error. This chain joins TRBV6-5 and TRBJ2-1; D not resolved. CDR1 MNHEY and CDR2 SVGAGI come from the germline V gene. The CDR3 extends over 12 amino acids. CDR3 sequence reads: CASSGPFYEQFF. CDR3 nucleotide sequence: TGTGCCAGCAGTGGACCCTTTTATGAGCAGTTTTTC.

This clonotype was seen a handful of times. The V gene is TRBV2, the J gene TRBJ1-1, with 7 bases aligning to TRBD1. Germline V gene data show CDR1 as SNHLY and CDR2 as FYNNEI. This CDR3 region has 16 residues. Unmatched junction bases numbered 5, after V lost 1 base and J lost 0 bases. The CDR3 spells CASSEGTGAMNTEAFF. The CDR3 nucleotides are TGTGCCAGCAGTGAAGGAACAGGGGCTATGAACACTGAAGCTTTCTTT.

This clonotype occurred a few times. The chain has TRBV7-2 and TRBJ2-7; D is unclear. This CDR3 is built from 13 residues. Trimming cost V 0 bases and J 7 bases, with 10 bases left between them. Germline CDR1 reads SGHTA; CDR2 reads FQGNSA. The CDR3 DNA follows: TGTGCCAGCAGCTTAGCGCCGATCGGGGAGCAGTACGTC. Its protein is CASSLAPIGEQYV.

This clonotype was detected ten times or more. The chain recombines TRBV20-1 with TRBJ2-5, with 8 bases lining up with TRBD1. This CDR3 has 15 residues. Germline V gene data show CDR1 as DFQATT and CDR2 as SNEGSKA (reference sequence). The V and J ends lost 1 base and 1 base, in that order; junction bases with no gene match: 5. CDR3 residues: CSARVPGQGQETQYF. CDR3 nucleotide sequence: TGCAGTGCTAGAGTTCCCGGACAGGGCCAAGAGACCCAGTACTTC.

This clonotype was seen repeatedly, ten times or more. This sequence joins TRBV6-5 and TRBJ2-1, with unresolved D. Germline V gives CDR1 MNHEY, CDR2 SVGAGI. V lost 7 bases, J lost 7 bases, and 14 bases lay in between. This CDR3 comprises 13 residues. The CDR3 is CASNAANLNEQFF. The CDR3 DNA is TGTGCCAGCAATGCGGCGAATCTGAATGAGCAGTTCTTC.

In its sample, this clonotype was seen many times. The CDR3 sequence is CASSLNPTSGGYNEQFF. The CDR3 DNA sequence: TGTGCCAGCAGCCTGAATCCGACTAGCGGGGGGTACAATGAGCAGTTCTTC. The rearrangement uses TRBV7-2 and TRBJ2-1; 13 bases map to TRBD2. Germline V CDR1 and CDR2: SGHTA, FQGNSA. There are 17 residues in the CDR3. J lost 4 bases, V lost 5 bases, and 8 bases had no gene match.

This clonotype was recorded many times. The J gene is TRBJ2-1, the V gene TRBV11-3; D ambiguous. Trimming left V 1 base short and J 6 bases short, with 7 bases between. Germline V CDR1 and CDR2: SGHNT, YENEEA. The CDR3 contains 13 residues. CDR3 nucleotide sequence: TGTGCCAGCAGCTTAGGCGTTGGCAATGAGCAGTTCTTC. Protein: CASSLGVGNEQFF.

Regarding this clonotype: This likely comes from a read error, as the CDR3 has no conserved phenylalanine or tryptophan at its end. The V call is TRBV7-2, the J call TRBJ1-1; D is undetermined. V lost 5 bases, J lost 1 base, and 8 bases lay in between. The germline V gene encodes CDR1 SGHTA and CDR2 FQGNSA. The CDR3 runs to 13 residues. The CDR3 nucleotides read TGTGCCAGCAGCATCGCGGGGAACACTGAAGCTTTCTAT. Translating it yields CASSIAGNTEAFY.

The CDR3 DNA is TGTGCCAGCACCGACCTATCTAGCACAGATACGCAGTATTTT. Protein: CASTDLSSTDTQYF. This chain joins TRBV5-5 and TRBJ2-3, with unresolved D. There are 14 residues in the CDR3. CDR1 and CDR2 from the germline V gene are SGHKS and YYEKEE (reference sequence). V lost 6 bases, J lost 0 bases, and 11 bases lay in between.

The rearrangement joins TRBV5-4 to TRBJ1-2, with a tentative D call TRBD1 (5 bases). This CDR3 has 11 residues. Germline loops: CDR1 SGHNT, CDR2 YYREEE (reference sequence). The CDR3 region is CAGRGLYGYTF. CDR3 sequence (DNA): TGTGCGGGTCGGGGACTCTATGGCTACACCTTC.